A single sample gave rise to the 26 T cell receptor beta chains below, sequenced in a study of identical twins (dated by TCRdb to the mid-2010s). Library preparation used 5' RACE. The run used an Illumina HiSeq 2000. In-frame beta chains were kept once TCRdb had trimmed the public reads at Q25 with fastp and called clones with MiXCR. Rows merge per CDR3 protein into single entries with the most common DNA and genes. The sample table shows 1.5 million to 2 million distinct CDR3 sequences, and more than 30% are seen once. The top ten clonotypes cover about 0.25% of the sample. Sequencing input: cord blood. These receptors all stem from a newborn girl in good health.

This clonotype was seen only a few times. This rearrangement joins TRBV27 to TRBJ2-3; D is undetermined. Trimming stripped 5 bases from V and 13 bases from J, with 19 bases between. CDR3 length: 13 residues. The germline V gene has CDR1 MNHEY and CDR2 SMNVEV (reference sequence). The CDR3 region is CASSLRKLHAEYF. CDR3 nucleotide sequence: TGTGCCAGCAGTCTACGGAAGCTCCACGCGGAGTATTTT.

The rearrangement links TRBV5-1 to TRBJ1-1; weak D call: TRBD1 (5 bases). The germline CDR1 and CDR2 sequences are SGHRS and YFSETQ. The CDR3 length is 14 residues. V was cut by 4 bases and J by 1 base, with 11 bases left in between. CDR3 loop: CASSAITGNTEAFF. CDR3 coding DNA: TGCGCCAGCAGCGCAATTACAGGGAACACTGAAGCTTTCTTT.

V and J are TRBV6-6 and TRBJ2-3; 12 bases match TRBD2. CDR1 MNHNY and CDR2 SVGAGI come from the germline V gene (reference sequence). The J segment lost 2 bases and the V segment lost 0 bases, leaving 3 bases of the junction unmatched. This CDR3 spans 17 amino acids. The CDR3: CASSYSGLAGPTDTQYF. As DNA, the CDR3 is TGTGCCAGCAGTTACTCCGGACTAGCGGGACCCACAGATACGCAGTATTTT.

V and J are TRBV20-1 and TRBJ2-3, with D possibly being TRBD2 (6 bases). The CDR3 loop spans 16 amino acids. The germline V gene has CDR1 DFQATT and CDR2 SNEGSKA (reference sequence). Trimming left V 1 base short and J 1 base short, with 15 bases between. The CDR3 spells CSARVVGLQRTDTQYF. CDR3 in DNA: TGCAGTGCTAGAGTTGTGGGACTCCAACGCACAGATACGCAGTATTTT.

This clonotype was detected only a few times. The CDR3 bases are TGTGCCAGCAGCTCCCGGGACAGGGTCTATGGCTACACCTTC. It specifies CASSSRDRVYGYTF. This rearrangement joins TRBV7-8 to TRBJ1-2; 9 bases are shared with TRBD1. Per the germline V gene, CDR1 is SGHVS and CDR2 is FQNEAQ. Trimming cost V 4 bases and J 4 bases; bases outside gene matches: 4. The CDR3 consists of 14 residues.

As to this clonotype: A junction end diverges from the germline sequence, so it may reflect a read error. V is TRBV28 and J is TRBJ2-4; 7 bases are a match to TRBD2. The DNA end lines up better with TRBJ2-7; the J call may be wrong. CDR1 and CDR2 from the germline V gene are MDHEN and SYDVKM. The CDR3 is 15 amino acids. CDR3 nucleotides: TGTGCCTGCAGCACTCTGGGGGGAGGGGCCTACGAGCAGTACTTC. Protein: CACSTLGGGAYEQYF.

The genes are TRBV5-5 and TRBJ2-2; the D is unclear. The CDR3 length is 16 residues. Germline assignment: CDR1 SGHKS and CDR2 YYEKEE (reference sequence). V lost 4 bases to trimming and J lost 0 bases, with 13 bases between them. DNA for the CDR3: TGTGCCAGCAGCCCCCACCCGCAGGCGAACACCGGGGAGCTGTTTTTT. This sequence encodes CASSPHPQANTGELFF.

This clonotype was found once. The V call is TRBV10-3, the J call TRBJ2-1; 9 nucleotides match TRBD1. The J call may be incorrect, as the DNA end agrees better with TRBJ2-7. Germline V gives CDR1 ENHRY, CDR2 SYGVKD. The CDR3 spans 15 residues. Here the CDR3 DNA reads TGTGCCATCCGGACAGGGGATAGCTCCTACAATGAGCAGTACTTC. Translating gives CAIRTGDSSYNEQYF.

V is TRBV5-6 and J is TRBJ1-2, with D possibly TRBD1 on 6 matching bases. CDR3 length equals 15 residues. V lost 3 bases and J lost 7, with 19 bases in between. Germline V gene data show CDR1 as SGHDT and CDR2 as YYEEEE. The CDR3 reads CASSSRDIYFSGYTF. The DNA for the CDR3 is TGTGCCAGCAGCTCCAGGGACATATACTTCAGTGGCTACACCTTC.

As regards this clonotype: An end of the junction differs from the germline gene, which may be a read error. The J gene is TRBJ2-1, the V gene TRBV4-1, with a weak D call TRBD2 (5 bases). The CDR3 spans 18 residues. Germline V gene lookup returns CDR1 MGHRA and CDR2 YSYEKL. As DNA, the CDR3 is TGCGCCGGCAGCCAAGAGGCCCTGGTGGTAGCTAGCTCCTACGAGCAGTTCTTC. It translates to CAGSQEALVVASSYEQFF.

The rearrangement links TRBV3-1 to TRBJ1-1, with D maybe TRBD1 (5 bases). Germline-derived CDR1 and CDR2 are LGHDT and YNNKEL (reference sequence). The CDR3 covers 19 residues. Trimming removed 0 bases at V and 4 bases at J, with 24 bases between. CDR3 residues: CASSQDPPGAVGRRTEAFF. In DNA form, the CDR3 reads TGTGCCAGCAGCCAAGATCCTCCAGGTGCGGTGGGACGTCGCACTGAAGCTTTCTTT.

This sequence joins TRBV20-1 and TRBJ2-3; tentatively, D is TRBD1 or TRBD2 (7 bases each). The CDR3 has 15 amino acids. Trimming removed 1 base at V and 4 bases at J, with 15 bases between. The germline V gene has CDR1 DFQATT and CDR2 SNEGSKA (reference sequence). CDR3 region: CSARVRGGPPDTQYF. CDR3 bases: TGCAGTGCTAGAGTCAGGGGGGGGCCCCCAGATACGCAGTATTTT.

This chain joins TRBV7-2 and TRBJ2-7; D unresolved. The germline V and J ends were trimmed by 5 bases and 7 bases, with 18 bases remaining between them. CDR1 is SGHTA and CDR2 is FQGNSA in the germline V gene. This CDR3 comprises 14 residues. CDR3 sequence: CASSVDPSYNEQYF. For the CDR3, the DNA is TGTGCCAGCAGCGTAGATCCGTCGTACAATGAGCAGTACTTC.

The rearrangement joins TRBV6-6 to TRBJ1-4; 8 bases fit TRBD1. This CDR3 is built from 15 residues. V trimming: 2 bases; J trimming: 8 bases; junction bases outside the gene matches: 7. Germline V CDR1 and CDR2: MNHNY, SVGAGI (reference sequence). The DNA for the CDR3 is TGTGCCAGCAGTTACAAGCAACAGGGGGGAGAAAAACTGTTTTTT. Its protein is CASSYKQQGGEKLFF.

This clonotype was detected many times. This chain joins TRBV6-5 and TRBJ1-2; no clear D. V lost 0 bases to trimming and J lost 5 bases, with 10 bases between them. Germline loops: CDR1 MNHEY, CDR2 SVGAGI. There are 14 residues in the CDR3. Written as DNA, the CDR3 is TGTGCCAGCAGTTACTCGAGTCAACCGTATGGCTACACCTTC. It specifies CASSYSSQPYGYTF.

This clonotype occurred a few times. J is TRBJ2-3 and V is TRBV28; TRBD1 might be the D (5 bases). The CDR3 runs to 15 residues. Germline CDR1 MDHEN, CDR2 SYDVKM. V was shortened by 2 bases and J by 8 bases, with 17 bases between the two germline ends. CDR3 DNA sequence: TGTGCCAGCAGTTTACCCGGACAAGCCAAGGGTACGCAGTATTTT. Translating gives CASSLPGQAKGTQYF.

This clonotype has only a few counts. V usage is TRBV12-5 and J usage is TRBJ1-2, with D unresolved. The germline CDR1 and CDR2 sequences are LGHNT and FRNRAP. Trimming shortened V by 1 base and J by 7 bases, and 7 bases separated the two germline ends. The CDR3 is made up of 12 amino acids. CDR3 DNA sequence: TGTGCTAGTGGTTTGGGAAGGAGTGGCTACACCTTC. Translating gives CASGLGRSGYTF. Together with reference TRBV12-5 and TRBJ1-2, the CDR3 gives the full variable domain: DARVTQTPRHKVTEMGQEVTMRCQPILGHNTVFWYRQTMMQGLELLAYFRNRAPLDDSGMPKDRFSAEMPDATLATLKIQPSEPRDSAVYFCASGLGRSGYTFGSGTRLTVV.

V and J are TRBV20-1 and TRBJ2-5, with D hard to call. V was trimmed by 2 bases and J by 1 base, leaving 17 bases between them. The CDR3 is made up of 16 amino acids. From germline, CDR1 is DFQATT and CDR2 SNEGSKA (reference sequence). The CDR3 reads CSARHPLDGAQETQYF. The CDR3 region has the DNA TGCAGTGCTAGACATCCCCTAGATGGAGCCCAAGAGACCCAGTACTTC.

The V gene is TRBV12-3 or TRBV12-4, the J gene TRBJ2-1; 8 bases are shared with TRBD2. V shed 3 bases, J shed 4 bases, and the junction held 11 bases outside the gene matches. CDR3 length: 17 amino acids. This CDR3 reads CASSFRGGGSRYNEQFF. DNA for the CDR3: TGTGCCAGCAGTTTCCGGGGGGGCGGGAGCAGGTACAATGAGCAGTTCTTC.

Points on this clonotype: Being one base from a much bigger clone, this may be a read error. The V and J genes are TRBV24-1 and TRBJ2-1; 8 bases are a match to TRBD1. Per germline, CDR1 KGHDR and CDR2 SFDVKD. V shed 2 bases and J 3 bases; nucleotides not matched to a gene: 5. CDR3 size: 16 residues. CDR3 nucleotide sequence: TGTGCCACCAGTGATTCGGCAGGACAGGGCTACAATGAGCAGTTCTTC. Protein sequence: CATSDSAGQGYNEQFF.

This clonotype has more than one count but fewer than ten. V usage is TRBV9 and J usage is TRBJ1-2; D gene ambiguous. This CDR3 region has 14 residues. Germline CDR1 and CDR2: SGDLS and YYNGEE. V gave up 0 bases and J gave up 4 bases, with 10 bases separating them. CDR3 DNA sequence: TGTGCCAGCAGCGTAGGAACCAACGGCTATGGCTACACCTTC. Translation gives CASSVGTNGYGYTF.

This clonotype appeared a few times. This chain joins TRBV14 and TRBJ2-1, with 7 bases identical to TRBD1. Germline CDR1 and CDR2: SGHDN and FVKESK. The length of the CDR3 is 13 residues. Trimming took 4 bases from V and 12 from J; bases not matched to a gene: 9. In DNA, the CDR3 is TGTGCCAGCAGCCTCCTACAGGGGACCGGGCAGTTCTTC. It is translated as CASSLLQGTGQFF. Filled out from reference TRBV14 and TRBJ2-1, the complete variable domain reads EAGVTQFPSHSVIEKGQTVTLRCDPISGHDNLYWYRRVMGKEIKFLLHFVKESKQDESGMPNNRFLAERTGGTYSTLKVQPAELEDSGVYFCASSLLQGTGQFFGPGTRLTVL.

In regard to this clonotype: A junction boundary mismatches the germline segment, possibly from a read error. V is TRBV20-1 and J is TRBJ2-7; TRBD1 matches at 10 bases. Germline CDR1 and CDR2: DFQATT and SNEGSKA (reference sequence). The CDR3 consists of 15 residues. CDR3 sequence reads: CSVRYEDRGSYEQYF. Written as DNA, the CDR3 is TGCAGTGTTAGATATGAGGACAGGGGGTCCTACGAGCAGTACTTC.

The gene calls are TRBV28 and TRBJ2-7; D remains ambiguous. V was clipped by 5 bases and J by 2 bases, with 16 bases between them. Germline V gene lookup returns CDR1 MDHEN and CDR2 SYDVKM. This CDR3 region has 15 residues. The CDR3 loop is CASSRFSGQAYEQYF. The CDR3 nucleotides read TGTGCCAGCAGTCGATTCTCCGGGCAGGCCTACGAGCAGTACTTC.

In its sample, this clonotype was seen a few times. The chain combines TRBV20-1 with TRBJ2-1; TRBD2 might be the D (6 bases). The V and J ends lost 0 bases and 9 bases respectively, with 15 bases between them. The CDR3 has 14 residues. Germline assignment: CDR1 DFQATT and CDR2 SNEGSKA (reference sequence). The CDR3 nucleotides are TGCAGTGCTAGAGAATACGGGACTTTGGGTGAGCAGTTCTTC. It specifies CSAREYGTLGEQFF.

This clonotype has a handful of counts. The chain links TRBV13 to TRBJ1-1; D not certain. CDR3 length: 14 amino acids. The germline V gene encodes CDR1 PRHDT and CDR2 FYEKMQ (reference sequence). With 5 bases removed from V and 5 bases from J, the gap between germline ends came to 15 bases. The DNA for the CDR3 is TGTGCCAGCAGCATTAGAAAGGGCGGGACTGAAGCTTTCTTT. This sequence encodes CASSIRKGGTEAFF.